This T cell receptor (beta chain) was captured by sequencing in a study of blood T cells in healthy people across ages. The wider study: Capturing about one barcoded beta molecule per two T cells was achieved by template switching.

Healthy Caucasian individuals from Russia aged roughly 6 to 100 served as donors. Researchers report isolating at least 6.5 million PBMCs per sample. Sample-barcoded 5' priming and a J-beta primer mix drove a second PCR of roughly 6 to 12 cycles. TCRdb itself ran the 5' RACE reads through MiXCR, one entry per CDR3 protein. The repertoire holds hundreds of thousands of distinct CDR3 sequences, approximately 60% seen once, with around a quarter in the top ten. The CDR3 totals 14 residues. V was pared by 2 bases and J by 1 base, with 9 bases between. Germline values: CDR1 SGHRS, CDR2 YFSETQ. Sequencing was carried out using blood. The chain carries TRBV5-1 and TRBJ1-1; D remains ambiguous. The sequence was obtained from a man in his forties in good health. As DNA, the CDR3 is TGCGCCAGCAGCTTCGCGGGTGCGAACACTGAAGCTTTCTTT. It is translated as CASSFAGANTEAFF.